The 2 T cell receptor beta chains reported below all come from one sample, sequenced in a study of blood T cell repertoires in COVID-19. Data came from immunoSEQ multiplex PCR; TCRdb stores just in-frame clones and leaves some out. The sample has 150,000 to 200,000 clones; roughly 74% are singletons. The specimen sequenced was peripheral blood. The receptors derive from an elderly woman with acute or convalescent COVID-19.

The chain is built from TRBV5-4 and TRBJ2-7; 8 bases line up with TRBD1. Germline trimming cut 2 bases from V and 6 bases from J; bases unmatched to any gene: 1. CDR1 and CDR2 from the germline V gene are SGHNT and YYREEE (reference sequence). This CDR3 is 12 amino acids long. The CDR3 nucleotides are TGTGCCAGCAGCTTCGACAGGGGCGAGCAGTACTTC. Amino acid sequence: CASSFDRGEQYF.

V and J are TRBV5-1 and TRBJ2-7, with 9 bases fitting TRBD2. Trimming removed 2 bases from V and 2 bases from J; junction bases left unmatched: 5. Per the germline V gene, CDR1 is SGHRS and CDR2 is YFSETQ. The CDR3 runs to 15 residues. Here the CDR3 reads CASSFSGSSPYEQYF. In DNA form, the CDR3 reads TGCGCCAGCAGCTTTAGCGGGAGTTCACCCTACGAGCAGTACTTC.